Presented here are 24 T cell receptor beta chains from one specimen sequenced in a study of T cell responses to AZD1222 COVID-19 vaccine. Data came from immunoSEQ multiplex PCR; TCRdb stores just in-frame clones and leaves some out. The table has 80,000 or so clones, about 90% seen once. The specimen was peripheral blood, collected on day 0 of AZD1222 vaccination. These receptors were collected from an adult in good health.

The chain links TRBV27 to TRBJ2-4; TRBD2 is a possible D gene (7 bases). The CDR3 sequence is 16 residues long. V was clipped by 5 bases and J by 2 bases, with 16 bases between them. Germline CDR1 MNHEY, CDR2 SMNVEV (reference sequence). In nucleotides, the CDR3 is TGTGCCAGCAGTCCCCGCGGGGGCAGTTCCAAAAACATTCAGTACTTC. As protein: CASSPRGGSSKNIQYF.

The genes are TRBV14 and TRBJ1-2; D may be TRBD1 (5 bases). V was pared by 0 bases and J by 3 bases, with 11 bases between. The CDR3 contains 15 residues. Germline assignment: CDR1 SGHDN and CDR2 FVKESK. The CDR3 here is CASSQDQGGYYGYTF. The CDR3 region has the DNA TGTGCCAGCAGCCAAGATCAGGGCGGATACTATGGCTACACCTTC.

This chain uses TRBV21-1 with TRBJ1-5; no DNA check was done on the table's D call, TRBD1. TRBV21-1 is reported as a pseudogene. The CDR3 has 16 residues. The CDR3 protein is CASSLRGTGGEQPQHF. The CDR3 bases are TGTGCCAGCAGCTTAAGAGGGACAGGGGGTGAACAGCCCCAGCATTTT.

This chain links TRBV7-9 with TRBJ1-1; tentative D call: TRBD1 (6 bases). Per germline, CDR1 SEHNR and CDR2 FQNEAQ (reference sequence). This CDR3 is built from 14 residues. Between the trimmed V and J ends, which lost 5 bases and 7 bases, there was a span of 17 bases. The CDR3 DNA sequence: TGTGCCAGCAGCCCGATAATCCGGGACATTGAAGCTTTCTTT. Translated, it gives CASSPIIRDIEAFF.

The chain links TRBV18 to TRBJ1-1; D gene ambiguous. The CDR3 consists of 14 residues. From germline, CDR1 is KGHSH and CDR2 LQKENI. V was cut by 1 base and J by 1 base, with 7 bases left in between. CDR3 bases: TGTGCCAGCTCACCACGCCTGGCGAACACTGAAGCTTTCTTT. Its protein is CASSPRLANTEAFF.

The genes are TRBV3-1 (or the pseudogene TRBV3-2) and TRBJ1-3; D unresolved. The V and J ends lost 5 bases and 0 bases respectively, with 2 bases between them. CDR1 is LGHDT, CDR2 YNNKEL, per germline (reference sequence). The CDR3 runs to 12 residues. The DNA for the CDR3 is TGTGCCAGCAGCTTCTCTGGAAACACCATATATTTT. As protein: CASSFSGNTIYF.

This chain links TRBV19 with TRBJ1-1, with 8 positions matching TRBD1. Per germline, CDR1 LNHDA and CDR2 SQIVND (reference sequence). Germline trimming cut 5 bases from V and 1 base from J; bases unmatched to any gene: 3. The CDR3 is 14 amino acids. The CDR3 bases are TGTGCCAGTAGTTTCGGGACAGGGAACACTGAAGCTTTCTTT. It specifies CASSFGTGNTEAFF. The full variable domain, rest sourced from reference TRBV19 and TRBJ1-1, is DGGITQSPKYLFRKEGQNVTLSCEQNLNHDAMYWYRQDPGQGLRLIYYSQIVNDFQKGDIAEGYSVSREKKESFPLTVTSAQKNPTAFYLCASSFGTGNTEAFFGQGTRLTVV.

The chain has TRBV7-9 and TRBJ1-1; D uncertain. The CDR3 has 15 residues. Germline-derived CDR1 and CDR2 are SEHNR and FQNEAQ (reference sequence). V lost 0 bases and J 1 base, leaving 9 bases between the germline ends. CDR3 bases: TGTGCCAGCAGCTTAGCGCTTTGGGAGAACACTGAAGCTTTCTTT. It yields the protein CASSLALWENTEAFF.

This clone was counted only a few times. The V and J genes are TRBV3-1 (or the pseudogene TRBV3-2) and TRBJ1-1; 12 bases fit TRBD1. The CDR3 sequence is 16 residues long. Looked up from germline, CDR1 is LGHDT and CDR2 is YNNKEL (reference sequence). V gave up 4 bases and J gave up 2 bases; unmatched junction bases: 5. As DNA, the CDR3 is TGTGCCAGCAGCCGAGGGACAGGGGGCTTCAACACTGAAGCTTTCTTT. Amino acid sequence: CASSRGTGGFNTEAFF.

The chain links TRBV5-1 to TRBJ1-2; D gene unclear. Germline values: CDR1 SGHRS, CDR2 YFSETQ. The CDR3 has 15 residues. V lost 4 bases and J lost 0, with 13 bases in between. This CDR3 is CASSPESGANYGYTF. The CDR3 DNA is TGCGCCAGCAGCCCGGAGTCCGGCGCTAACTATGGCTACACCTTC.

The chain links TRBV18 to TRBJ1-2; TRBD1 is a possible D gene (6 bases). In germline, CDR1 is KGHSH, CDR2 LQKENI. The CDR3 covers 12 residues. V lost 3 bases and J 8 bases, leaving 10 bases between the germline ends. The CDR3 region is CASSPSGGGYTF. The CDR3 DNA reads TGTGCCAGCTCACCGTCCGGGGGCGGCTACACCTTC.

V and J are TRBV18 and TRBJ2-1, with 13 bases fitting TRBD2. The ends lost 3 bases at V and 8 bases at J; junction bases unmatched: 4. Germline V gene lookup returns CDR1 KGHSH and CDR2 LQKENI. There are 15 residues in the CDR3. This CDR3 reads CASSPRLAGGDEQFF. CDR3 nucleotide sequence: TGTGCCAGCTCACCCCGACTAGCGGGAGGTGATGAGCAGTTCTTC.

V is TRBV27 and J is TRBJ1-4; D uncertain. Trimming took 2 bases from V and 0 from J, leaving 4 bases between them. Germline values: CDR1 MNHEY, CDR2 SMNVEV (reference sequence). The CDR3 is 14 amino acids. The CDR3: CASSLGATNEKLFF. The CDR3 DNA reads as TGTGCCAGCAGTTTAGGTGCAACTAATGAAAAACTGTTTTTT.

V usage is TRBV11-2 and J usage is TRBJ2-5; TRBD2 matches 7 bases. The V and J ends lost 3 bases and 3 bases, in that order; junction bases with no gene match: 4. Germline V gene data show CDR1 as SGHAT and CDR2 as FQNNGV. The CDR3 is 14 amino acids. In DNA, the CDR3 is TGTGCCAGCAGCTTGTCTAGCGGTAAAGAGACCCAGTACTTC. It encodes CASSLSSGKETQYF.

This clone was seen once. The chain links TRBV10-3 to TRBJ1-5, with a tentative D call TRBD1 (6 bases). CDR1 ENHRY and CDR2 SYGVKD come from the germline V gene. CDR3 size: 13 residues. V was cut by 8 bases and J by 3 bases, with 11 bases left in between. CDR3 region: CAIGWTDNQPQHF. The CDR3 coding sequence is TGTGCCATCGGATGGACAGACAATCAGCCCCAGCATTTT.

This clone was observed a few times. CDR3 amino acids: CASSGTGMFNEQFF. CDR3 nucleotides: TGTGCCAGCAGCGGGACAGGGATGTTCAATGAGCAGTTCTTC. The chain uses TRBV9 and TRBJ2-1, with 8 bases fitting TRBD1. With 3 bases clipped from V and 6 bases from J, the junction kept 5 bases outside the gene matches. The CDR3 sequence is 14 residues long. Germline CDR1 is SGDLS and CDR2 is YYNGEE.

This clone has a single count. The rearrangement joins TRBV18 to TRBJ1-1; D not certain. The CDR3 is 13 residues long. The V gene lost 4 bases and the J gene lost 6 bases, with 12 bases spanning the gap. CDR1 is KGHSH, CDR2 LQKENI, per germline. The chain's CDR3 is CASSQDPASEAFF. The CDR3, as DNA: TGTGCCAGCTCACAGGACCCGGCGTCTGAAGCTTTCTTT.

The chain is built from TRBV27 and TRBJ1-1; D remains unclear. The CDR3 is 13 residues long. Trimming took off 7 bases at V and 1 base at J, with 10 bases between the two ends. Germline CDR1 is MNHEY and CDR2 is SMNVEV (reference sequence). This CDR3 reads CASTSVRNTEAFF. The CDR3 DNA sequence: TGTGCCAGCACCTCGGTGCGGAACACTGAAGCTTTCTTT.

In DNA, the CDR3 is TGTGCCAGCAGTGAGACCTTCACTGAAGCTTTCTTT. It specifies CASSETFTEAFF. This chain joins TRBV6-1 and TRBJ1-1; D is undetermined. Germline V lookup: CDR1 MNHNS, CDR2 SASEGT. V lost 3 bases and J lost 4, with 6 bases in between. The CDR3 has 12 residues.

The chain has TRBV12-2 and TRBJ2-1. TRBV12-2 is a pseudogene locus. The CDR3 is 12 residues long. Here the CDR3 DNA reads TGTGCAAGTCGTTCCCGCGCAGTCGAGCAGTTCTTC. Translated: CASRSRAVEQFF.

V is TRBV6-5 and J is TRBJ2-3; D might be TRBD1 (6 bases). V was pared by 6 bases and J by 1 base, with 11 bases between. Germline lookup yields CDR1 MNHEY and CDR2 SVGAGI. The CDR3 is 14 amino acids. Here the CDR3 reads CASRSGVGTDTQYF. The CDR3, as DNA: TGTGCCAGCAGGTCAGGGGTGGGCACAGATACGCAGTATTTT.

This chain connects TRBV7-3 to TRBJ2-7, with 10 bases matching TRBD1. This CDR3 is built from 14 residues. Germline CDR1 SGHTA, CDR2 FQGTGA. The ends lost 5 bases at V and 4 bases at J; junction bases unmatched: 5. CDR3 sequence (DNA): TGTGCCAGCAGCCTCGGGACAGGGGTGTACGAGCAGTACTTC. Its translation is CASSLGTGVYEQYF.

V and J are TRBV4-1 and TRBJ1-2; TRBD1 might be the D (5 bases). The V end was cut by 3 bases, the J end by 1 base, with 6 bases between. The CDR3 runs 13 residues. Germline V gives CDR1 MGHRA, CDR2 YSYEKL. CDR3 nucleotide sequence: TGCGCCAGCAGCCAGACAGATAACTATGGCTACACCTTC. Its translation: CASSQTDNYGYTF.

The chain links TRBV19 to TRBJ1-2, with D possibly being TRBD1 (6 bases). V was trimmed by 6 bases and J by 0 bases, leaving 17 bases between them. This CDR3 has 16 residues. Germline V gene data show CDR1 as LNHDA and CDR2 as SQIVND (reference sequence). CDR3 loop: CASSMGRGIPNYGYTF. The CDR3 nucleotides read TGTGCCAGTAGCATGGGAAGGGGGATTCCTAACTATGGCTACACCTTC.